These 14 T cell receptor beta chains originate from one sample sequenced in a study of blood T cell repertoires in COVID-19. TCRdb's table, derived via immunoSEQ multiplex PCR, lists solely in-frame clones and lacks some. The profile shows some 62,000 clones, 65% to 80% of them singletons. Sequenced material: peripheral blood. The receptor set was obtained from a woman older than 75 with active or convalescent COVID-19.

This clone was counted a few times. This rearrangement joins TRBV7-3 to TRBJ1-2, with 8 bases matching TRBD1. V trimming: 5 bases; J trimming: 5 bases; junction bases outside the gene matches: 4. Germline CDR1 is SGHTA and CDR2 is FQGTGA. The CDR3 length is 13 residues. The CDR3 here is CASSAGQGYGYTF. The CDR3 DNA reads TGTGCCAGCAGCGCAGGACAGGGTTATGGCTACACCTTC.

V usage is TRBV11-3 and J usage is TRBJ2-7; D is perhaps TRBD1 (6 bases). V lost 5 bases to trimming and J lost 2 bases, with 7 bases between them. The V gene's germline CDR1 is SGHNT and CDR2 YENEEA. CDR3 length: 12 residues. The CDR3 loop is CASSQGPYEQYF. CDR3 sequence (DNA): TGTGCCAGCAGCCAGGGGCCCTACGAGCAGTACTTC.

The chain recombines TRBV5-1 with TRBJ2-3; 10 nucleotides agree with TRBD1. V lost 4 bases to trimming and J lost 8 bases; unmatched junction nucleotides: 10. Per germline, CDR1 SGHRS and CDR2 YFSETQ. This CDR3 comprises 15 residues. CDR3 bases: TGCGCCAGCAGCCTGGTCGGGGACAGGGGAAGTACGCAGTATTTT. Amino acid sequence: CASSLVGDRGSTQYF.

The CDR3 loop is CSASMPRTDEQYF. The CDR3, as DNA: TGCAGTGCTAGTATGCCCCGTACGGACGAGCAGTACTTC. The gene calls are TRBV20-1 and TRBJ2-7, with D uncertain. The CDR3 loop spans 13 amino acids. V lost 3 bases and J 5 bases, leaving 14 bases between the germline ends. CDR1 is DFQATT and CDR2 is SNEGSKA in the germline V gene (reference sequence).

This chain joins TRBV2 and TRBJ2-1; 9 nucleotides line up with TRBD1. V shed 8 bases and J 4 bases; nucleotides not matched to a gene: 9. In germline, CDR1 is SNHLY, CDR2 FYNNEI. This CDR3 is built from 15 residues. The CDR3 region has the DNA TGTGCCAGCGGGGGACCGGGACAGGGATACAATGAGCAGTTCTTC. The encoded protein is CASGGPGQGYNEQFF. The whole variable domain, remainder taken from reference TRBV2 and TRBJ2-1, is EPEVTQTPSHQVTQMGQEVILRCVPISNHLYFYWYRQILGQKVEFLVSFYNNEISEKSEIFDDQFSVERPDGSNFTLKIRSTKLEDSAMYFCASGGPGQGYNEQFFGPGTRLTVL.

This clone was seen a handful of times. In DNA, the CDR3 is TGTGCCAGCAGCTTAGTCGGGACTGAAAGCTACACCTTC. This translates into CASSLVGTESYTF. The V call is TRBV5-4, the J call TRBJ1-2, with D perhaps TRBD1 (5 bases). The ends were cut back, 2 bases at V and 9 bases at J, with 14 bases in the middle. Germline-derived CDR1 and CDR2 are SGHNT and YYREEE (reference sequence). The CDR3 runs 13 residues.

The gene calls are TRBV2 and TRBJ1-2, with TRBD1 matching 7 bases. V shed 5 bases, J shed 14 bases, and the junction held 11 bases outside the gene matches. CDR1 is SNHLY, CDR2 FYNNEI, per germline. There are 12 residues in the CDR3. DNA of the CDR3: TGTGCCAGCAGTATTACGGACAGGAGCCCAACCTTC. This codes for CASSITDRSPTF.

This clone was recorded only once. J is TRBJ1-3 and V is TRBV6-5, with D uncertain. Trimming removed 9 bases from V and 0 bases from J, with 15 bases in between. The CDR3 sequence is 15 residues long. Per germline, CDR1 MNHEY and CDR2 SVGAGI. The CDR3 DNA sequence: TGTGCCAGTCTGACTGGCAGTCACTCTGGAAACACCATATATTTT. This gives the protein CASLTGSHSGNTIYF.

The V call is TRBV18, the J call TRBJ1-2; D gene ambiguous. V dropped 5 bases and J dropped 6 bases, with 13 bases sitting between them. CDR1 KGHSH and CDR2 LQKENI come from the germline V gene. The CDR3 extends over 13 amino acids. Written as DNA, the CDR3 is TGTGCCAGCTCAGGGCCTTTTTTGGATGGCTACACCTTC. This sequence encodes CASSGPFLDGYTF.

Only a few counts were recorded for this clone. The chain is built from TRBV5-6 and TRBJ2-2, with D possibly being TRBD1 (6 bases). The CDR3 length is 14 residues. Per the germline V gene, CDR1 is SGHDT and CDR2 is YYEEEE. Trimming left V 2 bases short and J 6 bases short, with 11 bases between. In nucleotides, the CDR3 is TGTGCCAGCAGCTTAAGGGCAGGGGCCGGGGAGCTGTTTTTT. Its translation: CASSLRAGAGELFF.

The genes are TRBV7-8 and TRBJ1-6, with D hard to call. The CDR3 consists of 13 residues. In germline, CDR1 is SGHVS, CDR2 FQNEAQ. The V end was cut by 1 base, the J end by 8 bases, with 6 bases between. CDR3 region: CASSLDGDSPLHF. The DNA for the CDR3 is TGTGCCAGCAGCTTAGACGGGGATTCACCCCTCCACTTT.

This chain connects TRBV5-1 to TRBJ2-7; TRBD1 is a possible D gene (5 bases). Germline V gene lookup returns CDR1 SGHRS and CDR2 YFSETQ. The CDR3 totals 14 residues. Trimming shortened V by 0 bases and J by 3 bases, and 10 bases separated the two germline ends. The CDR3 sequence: CASSLVPGNYEQYF. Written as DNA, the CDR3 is TGCGCCAGCAGCTTGGTTCCAGGGAACTACGAGCAGTACTTC. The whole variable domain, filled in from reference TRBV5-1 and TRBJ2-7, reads KAGVTQTPRYLIKTRGQQVTLSCSPISGHRSVSWYQQTPGQGLQFLFEYFSETQRNKGNFPGRFSGRQFSNSRSEMNVSTLELGDSALYLCASSLVPGNYEQYFGPGTRLTVT.

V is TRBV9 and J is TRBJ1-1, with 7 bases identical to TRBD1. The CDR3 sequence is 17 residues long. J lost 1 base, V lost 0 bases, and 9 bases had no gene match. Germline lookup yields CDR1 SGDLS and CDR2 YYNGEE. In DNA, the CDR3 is TGTGCCAGCAGCGTAGGTTTTGGCGGGACAGAGAACACTGAAGCTTTCTTT. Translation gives CASSVGFGGTENTEAFF.

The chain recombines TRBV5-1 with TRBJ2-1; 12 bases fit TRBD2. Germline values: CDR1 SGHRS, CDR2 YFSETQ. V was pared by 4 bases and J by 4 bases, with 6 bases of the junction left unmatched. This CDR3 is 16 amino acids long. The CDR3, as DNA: TGCGCCAGCAGCCCCGGGCTAGCGGGGGGGTACAATGAGCAGTTCTTC. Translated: CASSPGLAGGYNEQFF.